The present T cell receptor (beta chain) was sequenced within a study of shared clonotypes between healthy human individuals. Study in general: Those who served as donors were a couple of women and three men between the ages of 18 and 49. Regarding the study as a whole: Of the naive CD4 clonotypes, approximately 5% were shared across several donors. Sampling included only blood; tissue repertoires likely differ.

The trim removed 6 bases at V and 8 bases at J, leaving 3 bases unmatched. Per germline, CDR1 MNHNS and CDR2 SASEGT. The CDR3 sequence is 12 residues long. The genomic DNA of each subset was split evenly across several immunoSEQ plates. Produced via immunoSEQ multiplex PCR; TCRdb's table is partial and in-frame only. The sample shows 2.5 million or so clones, just over 90% of them seen only once. The count of this clone is one. Its antigen is as yet unknown. The rearrangement links TRBV6-1 to TRBJ2-3, with 9 bases identical to TRBD2. The source material was naive CD4+ T cells sorted from blood. Regarding subset: CD45RA+ positively selected. This clonotype originated in a man aged 18 to 30 in good health. DNA for the CDR3: TGTGCCAGCAGGTTTAGCGGGGGTACGCAGTATTTT. Translated: CASRFSGGTQYF.